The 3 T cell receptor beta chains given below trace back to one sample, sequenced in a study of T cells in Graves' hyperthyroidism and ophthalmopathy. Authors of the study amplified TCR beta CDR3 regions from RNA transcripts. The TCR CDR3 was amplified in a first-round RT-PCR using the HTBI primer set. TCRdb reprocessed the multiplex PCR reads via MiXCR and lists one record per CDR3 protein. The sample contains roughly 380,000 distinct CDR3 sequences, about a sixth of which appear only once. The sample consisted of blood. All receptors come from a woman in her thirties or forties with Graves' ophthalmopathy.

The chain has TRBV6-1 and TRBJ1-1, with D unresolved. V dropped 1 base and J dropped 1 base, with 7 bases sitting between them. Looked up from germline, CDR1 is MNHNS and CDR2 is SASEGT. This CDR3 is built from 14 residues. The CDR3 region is CASSEDLENTEAFF. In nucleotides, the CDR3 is TGTGCCAGCAGTGAAGATTTAGAGAACACTGAAGCTTTCTTT.

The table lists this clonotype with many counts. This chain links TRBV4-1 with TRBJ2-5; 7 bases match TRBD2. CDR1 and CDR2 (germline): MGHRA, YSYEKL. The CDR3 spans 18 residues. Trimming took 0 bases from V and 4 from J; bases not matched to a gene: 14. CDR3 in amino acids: CASSQDGMAGAGVETQYF. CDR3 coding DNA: TGCGCCAGCAGCCAAGATGGAATGGCGGGAGCCGGGGTAGAGACCCAGTACTTC.

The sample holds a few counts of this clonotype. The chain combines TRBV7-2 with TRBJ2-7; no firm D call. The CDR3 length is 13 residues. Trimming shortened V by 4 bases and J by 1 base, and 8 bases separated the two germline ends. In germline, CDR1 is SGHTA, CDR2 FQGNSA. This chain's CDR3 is CASSSTLSYEQYF. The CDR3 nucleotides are TGTGCCAGCAGCTCTACCCTATCCTACGAGCAGTACTTC. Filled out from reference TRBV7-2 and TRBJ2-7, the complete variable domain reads GAGVSQSPSNKVTEKGKDVELRCDPISGHTALYWYRQSLGQGLEFLIYFQGNSAPDKSGLPSDRFSAERTGGSVSTLTIQRTQQEDSAVYLCASSSTLSYEQYFGPGTRLTVT.